These 3 T cell receptor beta chains came from one sample sequenced in a study of T cell responses to AZD1222 COVID-19 vaccine. Sequencing used immunoSEQ multiplex PCR; TCRdb keeps in-frame clones, though not all of them. The sample consists of 100,000 to 150,000 clones, less than 95% of them appearing once. Sequences were derived from peripheral blood, sampled on day 0 of AZD1222 vaccination. Source of these receptors: an adult in good health.

The V call is TRBV7-3, the J call TRBJ2-1; D may be TRBD2 (5 bases). Trimming pared 1 base from V and 7 bases from J, leaving 8 bases between. Germline CDR1 is SGHTA and CDR2 is FQGTGA. The length of the CDR3 is 13 residues. The CDR3 nucleotides are TGTGCCAGCAGCTTAATGTCGGGGAATGAGCAGTTCTTC. Amino acid sequence: CASSLMSGNEQFF.

The chain carries TRBV18 and TRBJ2-6; TRBD1 aligns across 10 bases. This CDR3 region has 17 residues. The germline V gene has CDR1 KGHSH and CDR2 LQKENI. J was trimmed by 4 bases and V by 5 bases; bases with no gene match: 8. The CDR3 spells CASSSRDRGTGANVLTF. The CDR3 coding sequence is TGTGCCAGCTCATCCCGGGACAGGGGCACCGGGGCCAACGTCCTGACTTTC.

This rearrangement joins TRBV5-1 to TRBJ1-1, with 7 bases matching TRBD1. Losses at the gene ends were 0 bases for V and 5 bases for J; bases not matched to a gene: 10. The CDR3 extends over 16 amino acids. CDR1 and CDR2 from the germline V gene are SGHRS and YFSETQ. In DNA form, the CDR3 reads TGCGCCAGCAGCTTGGGAGTCGGTCAGGGGGGAACTGAAGCTTTCTTT. Protein sequence: CASSLGVGQGGTEAFF.